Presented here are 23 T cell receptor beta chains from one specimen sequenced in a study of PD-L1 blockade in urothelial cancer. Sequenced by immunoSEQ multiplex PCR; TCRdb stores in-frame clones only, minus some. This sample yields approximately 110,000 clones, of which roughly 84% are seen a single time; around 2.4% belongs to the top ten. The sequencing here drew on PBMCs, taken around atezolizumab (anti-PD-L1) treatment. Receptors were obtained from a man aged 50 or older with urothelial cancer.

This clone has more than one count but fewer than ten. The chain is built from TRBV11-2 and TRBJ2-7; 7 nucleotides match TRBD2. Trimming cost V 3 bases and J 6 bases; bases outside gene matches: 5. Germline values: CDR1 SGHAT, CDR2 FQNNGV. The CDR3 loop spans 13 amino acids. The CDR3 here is CASSFGLEGEQYF. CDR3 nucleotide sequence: TGTGCCAGCAGCTTCGGACTAGAAGGCGAGCAGTACTTC.

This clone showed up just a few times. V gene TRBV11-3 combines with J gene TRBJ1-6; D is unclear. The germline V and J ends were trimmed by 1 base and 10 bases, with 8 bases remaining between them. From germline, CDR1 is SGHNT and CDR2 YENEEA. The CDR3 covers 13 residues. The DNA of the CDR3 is TGTGCCAGCAGCTTAGCCGAGAGATCACCCCTCCACTTT. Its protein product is CASSLAERSPLHF.

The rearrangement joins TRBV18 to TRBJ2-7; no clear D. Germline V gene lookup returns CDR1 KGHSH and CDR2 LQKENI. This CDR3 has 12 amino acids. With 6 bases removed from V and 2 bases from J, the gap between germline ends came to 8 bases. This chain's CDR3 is CASSPEPYEQYF. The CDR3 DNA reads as TGTGCCAGCTCCCCCGAGCCCTACGAGCAGTACTTC.

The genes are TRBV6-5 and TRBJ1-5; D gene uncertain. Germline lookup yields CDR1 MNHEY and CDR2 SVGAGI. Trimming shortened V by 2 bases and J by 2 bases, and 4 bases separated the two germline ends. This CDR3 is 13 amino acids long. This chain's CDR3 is CASSYTRNQPQHF. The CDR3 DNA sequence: TGTGCCAGCAGTTACACTCGCAATCAGCCCCAGCATTTT.

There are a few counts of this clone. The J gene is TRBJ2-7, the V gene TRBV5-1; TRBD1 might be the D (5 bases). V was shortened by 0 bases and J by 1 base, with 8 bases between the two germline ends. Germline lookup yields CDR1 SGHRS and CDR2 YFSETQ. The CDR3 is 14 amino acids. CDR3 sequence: CASSLGGQSYEQYF. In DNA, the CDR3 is TGCGCCAGCAGCTTGGGGGGCCAATCCTACGAGCAGTACTTC.

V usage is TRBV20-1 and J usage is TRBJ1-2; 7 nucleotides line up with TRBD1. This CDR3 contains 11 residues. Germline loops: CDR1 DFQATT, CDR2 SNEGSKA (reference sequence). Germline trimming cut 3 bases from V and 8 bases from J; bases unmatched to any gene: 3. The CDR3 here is CSARTGLGYTF. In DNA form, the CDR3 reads TGCAGTGCTAGGACAGGGTTAGGCTACACCTTC.

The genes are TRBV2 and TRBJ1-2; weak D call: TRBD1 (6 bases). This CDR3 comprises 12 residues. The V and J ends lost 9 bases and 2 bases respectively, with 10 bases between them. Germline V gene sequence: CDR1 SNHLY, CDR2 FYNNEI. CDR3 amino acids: CARNQGNYGYTF. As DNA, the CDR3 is TGTGCCAGGAACCAGGGGAACTATGGCTACACCTTC. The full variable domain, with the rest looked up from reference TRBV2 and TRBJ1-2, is EPEVTQTPSHQVTQMGQEVILRCVPISNHLYFYWYRQILGQKVEFLVSFYNNEISEKSEIFDDQFSVERPDGSNFTLKIRSTKLEDSAMYFCARNQGNYGYTFGSGTRLTVV.

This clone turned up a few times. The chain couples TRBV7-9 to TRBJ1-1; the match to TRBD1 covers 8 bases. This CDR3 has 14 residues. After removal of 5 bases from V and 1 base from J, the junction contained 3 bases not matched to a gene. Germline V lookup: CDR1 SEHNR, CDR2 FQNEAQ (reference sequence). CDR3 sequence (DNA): TGTGCCAGCAGCGGGGACAGGAAGAACACTGAAGCTTTCTTT. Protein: CASSGDRKNTEAFF.

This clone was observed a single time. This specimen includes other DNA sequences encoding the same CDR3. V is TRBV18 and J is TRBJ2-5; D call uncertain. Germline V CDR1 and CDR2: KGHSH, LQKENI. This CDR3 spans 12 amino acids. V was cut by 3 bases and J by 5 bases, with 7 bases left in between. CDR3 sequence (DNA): TGTGCCAGCTCACCTTCCCGGGAGACCCAGTACTTC. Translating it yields CASSPSRETQYF.

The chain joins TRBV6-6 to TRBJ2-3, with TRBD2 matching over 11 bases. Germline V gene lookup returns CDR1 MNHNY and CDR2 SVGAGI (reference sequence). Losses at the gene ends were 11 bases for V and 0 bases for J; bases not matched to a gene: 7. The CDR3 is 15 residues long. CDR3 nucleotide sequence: TGTGCCCTCAGCCGGACTAGCGGGAGCACAGATACGCAGTATTTT. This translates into CALSRTSGSTDTQYF.

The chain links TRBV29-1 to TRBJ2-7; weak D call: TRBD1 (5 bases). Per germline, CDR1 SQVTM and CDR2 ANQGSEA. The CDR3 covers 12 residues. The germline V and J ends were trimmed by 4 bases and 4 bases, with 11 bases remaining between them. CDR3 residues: CSVVPGNYEQYF. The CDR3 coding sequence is TGCAGCGTTGTCCCAGGGAATTACGAGCAGTACTTC.

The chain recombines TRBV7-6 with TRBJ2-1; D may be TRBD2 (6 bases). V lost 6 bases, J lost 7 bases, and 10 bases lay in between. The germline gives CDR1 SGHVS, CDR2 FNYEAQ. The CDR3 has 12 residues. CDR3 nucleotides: TGTGCCAGCAGTACCAGCGGGAATGAGCAGTTCTTC. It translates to CASSTSGNEQFF.

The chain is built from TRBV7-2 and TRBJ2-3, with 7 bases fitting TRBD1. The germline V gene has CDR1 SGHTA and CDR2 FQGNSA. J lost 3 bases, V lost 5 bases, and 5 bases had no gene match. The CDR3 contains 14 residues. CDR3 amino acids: CASSLGQWTDTQYF. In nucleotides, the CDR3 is TGTGCCAGCAGCCTGGGACAGTGGACAGATACGCAGTATTTT.

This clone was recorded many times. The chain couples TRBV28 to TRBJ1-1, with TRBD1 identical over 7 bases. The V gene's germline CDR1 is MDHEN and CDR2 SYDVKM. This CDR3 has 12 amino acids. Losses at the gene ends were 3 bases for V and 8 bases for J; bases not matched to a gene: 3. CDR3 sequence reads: CASSFGTAEAFF. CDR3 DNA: TGTGCCAGCAGTTTTGGGACAGCCGAAGCTTTCTTT. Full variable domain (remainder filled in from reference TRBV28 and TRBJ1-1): DVKVTQSSRYLVKRTGEKVFLECVQDMDHENMFWYRQDPGLGLRLIYFSYDVKMKEKGDIPEGYSVSREKKERFSLILESASTNQTSMYLCASSFGTAEAFFGQGTRLTVV.

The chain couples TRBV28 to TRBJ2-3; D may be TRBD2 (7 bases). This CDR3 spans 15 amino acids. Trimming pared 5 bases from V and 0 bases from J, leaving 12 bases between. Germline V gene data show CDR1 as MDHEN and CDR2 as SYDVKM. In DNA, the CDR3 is TGTGCCAGCAGTCCGGGGGGCCTCAGCACAGATACGCAGTATTTT. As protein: CASSPGGLSTDTQYF. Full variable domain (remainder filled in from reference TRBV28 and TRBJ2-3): DVKVTQSSRYLVKRTGEKVFLECVQDMDHENMFWYRQDPGLGLRLIYFSYDVKMKEKGDIPEGYSVSREKKERFSLILESASTNQTSMYLCASSPGGLSTDTQYFGPGTRLTVL.

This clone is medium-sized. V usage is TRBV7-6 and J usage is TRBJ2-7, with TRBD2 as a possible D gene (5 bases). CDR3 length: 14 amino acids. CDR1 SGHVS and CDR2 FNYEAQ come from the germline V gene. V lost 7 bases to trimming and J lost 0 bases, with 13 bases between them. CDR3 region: CASTPGIGSYEQYF. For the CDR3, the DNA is TGTGCCAGCACGCCCGGGATTGGCTCCTACGAGCAGTACTTC.

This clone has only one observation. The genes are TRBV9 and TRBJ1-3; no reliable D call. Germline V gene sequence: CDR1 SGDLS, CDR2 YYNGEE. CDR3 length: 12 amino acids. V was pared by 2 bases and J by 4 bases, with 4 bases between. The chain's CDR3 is CASSVSGNTIYF. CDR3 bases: TGTGCCAGCAGCGTTTCAGGAAACACCATATATTTT.

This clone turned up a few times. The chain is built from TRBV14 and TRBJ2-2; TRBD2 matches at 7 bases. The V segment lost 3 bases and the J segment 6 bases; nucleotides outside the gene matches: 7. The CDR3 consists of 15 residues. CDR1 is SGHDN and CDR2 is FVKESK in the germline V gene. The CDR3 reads CASSHRTSWAGELFF. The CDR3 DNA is TGTGCCAGCAGCCACCGGACTAGTTGGGCCGGGGAGCTGTTTTTT.

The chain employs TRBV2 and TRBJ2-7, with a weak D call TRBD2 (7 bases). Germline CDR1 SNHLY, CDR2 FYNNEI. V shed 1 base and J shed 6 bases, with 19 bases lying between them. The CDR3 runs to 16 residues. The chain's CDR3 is CASSEGGGHGTLEQYF. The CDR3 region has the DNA TGTGCCAGCAGTGAAGGGGGGGGCCACGGGACTCTCGAGCAGTACTTC.

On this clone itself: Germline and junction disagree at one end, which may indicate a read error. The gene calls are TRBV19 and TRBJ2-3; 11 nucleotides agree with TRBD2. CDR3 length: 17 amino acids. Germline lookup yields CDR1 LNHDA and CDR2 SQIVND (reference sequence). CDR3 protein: CASSLEGTSGFTDTQYF. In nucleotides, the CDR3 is TGTGCCAGTAGTTTAGAAGGGACTAGCGGATTCACAGATACGCAGTATTTT.

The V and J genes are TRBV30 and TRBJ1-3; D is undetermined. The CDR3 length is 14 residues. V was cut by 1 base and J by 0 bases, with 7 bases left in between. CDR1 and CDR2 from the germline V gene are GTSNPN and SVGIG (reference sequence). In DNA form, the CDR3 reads TGTGCCTGGAGTGGCCAGTTCTCTGGAAACACCATATATTTT. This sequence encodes CAWSGQFSGNTIYF.

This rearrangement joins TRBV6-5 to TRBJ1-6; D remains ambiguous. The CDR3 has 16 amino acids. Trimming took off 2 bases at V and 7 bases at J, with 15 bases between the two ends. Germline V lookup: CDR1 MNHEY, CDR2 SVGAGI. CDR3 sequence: CASSYGWERANSPLHF. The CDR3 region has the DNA TGTGCCAGCAGTTACGGCTGGGAGAGGGCCAATTCACCCCTCCACTTT.

CDR3 region: CASSSSPQQETQYF. CDR3 nucleotides: TGTGCCAGCAGCTCCTCGCCCCAGCAAGAGACCCAGTACTTC. This rearrangement joins TRBV5-8 to TRBJ2-5; D uncertain. This CDR3 is built from 14 residues. Trimming left V 3 bases short and J 2 bases short, with 11 bases between. CDR1 and CDR2 (germline): SGHTS, YDEGEE.